This record concerns one T cell receptor beta chain sequence. The antigen is unknown. This sample was taken from a study of OX40 agonist ivuxolimab in advanced cancers. Study background: Ivuxolimab, an antibody acting as an agonist of OX40 (CD134), was used to treat patients. Enrollees could have had prior anti-PD-1, anti-PD-L1 or anti-CTLA-4 therapy, which 30% to 50% had received. Study-wide results and limits: Some patients without response likewise showed low normalized clonal expansion.

This table comes from immunoSEQ multiplex PCR, and its TCRdb copy is limited to in-frame clones, with some not included. Among roughly 70,000 clones, roughly 80% were seen once, and the ten largest hold around 5%. Blood specimens came from baseline, cycle 4 day 1, and cycle 7 day 1. V lost 6 bases, J lost 2 bases, and 14 bases lay in between. The CDR3 extends over 14 amino acids. CDR1 MNHEY and CDR2 SVGAGI come from the germline V gene. The sequence was collected from an adult with an advanced solid tumor such as melanoma, head and neck, liver or kidney cancer. J is TRBJ2-7 and V is TRBV6-5; D unclear. This specimen was CD4+ or CD8+ T cells sorted from blood, taken in a trial of the OX40 agonist ivuxolimab. CDR3: CASRTNGPAYEQYF. The CDR3 DNA reads TGTGCCAGCAGAACCAATGGGCCGGCCTACGAGCAGTACTTC.